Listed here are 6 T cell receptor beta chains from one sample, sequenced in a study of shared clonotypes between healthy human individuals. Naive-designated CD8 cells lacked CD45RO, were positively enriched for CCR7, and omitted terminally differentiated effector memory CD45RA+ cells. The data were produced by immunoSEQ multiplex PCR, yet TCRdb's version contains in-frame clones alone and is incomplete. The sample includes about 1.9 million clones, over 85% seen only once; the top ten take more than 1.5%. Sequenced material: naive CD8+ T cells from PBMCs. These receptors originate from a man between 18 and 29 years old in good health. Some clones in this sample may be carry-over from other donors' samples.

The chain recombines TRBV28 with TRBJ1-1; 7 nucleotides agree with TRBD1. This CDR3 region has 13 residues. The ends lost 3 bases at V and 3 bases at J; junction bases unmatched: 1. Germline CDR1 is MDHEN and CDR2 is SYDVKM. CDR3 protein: CASSFGTDTEAFF. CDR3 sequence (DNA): TGTGCCAGCAGTTTCGGGACAGACACTGAAGCTTTCTTT.

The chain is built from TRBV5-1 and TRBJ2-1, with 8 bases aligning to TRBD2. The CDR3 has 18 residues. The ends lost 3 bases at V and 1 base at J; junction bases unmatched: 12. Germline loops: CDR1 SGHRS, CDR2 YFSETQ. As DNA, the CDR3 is TGCGCCAGCAGCTCCCGAACTCCGACTAGCGTGTCCTACAATGAGCAGTTCTTC. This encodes CASSSRTPTSVSYNEQFF.

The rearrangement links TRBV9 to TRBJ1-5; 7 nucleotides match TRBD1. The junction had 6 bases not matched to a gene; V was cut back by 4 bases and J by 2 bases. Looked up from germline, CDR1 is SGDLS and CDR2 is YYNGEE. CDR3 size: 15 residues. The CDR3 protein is CASSQGQYRNQPQHF. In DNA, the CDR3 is TGTGCCAGCAGCCAGGGACAGTACCGCAATCAGCCCCAGCATTTT. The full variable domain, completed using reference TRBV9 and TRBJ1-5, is DSGVTQTPKHLITATGQRVTLRCSPRSGDLSVYWYQQSLDQGLQFLIQYYNGEERAKGNILERFSAQQFPDLHSELNLSSLELGDSALYFCASSQGQYRNQPQHFGDGTRLSIL.

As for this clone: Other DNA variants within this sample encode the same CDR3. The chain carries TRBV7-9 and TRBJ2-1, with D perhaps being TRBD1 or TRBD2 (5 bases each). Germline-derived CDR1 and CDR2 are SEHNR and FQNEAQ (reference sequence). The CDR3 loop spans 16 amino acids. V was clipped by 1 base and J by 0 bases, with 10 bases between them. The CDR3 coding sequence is TGTGCCAGCAGCTTAGTGGGGACCAGCTCCTACAATGAGCAGTTCTTC. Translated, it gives CASSLVGTSSYNEQFF.

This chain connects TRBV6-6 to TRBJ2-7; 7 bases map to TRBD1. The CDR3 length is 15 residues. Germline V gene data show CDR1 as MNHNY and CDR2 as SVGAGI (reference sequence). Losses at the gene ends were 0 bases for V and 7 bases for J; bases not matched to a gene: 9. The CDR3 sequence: CASSYSDRSGLEQYF. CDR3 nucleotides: TGTGCCAGCAGTTACTCGGACAGGTCCGGGCTGGAGCAGTACTTC.

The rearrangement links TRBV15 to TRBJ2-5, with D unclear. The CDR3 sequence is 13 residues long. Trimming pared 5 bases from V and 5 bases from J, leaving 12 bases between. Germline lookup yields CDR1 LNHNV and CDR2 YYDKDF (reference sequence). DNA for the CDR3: TGTGCCACCAGCGACGTAACCCAGGAGACCCAGTACTTC. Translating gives CATSDVTQETQYF.